What follows is one T cell receptor (beta chain) and its context. The data are from a study of cytomegalovirus exposure and HLA in healthy donors. Germline V gene data show CDR1 as GTSNPN and CDR2 as SVGIG (reference sequence). The CDR3 contains 12 residues. The study ran its PCR with 60 Vbeta and 13 Jbeta primers. Here immunoSEQ multiplex PCR was the method, and the copy in TCRdb shows in-frame clones only, minus some. The sample yields 150,000 or so clones, roughly 80% seen once. Sequencing was carried out using PBMCs. This sequence was found in a male donor in good health and CMV-seronegative. The chain combines TRBV30 with TRBJ1-2, with D perhaps TRBD1 (6 bases). The DNA of the CDR3 is TGTGCACAGCGACAGGACGACTATGGCTACACCTTC. Protein product: CAQRQDDYGYTF.